This passage covers 4 T cell receptor beta chains from one sample sequenced in a study of Ad26.COV2.S vaccination and SARS-CoV-2 variants. Data came from immunoSEQ multiplex PCR; TCRdb stores just in-frame clones and leaves some out. Of about 180,000 clones listed, around 90% were seen once; the top ten hold 5.9%. The sample here was peripheral blood, taken after recovery from COVID-19. These receptors were obtained from a human donor who had recovered from COVID-19.

The rearrangement uses TRBV7-3 and TRBJ2-1, with TRBD2 matching 12 bases. Germline V gene sequence: CDR1 SGHTA, CDR2 FQGTGA. J gave up 10 bases and V 5 bases, and 3 bases lay outside the gene matches. This CDR3 spans 13 amino acids. CDR3 protein: CASSRGLAGEQFF. The CDR3 bases are TGTGCCAGCAGCCGCGGACTAGCGGGAGAGCAGTTCTTC. The variable domain in full, completed from reference TRBV7-3 and TRBJ2-1, reads GAGVSQTPSNKVTEKGKYVELRCDPISGHTALYWYRQSLGQGPEFLIYFQGTGAADDSGLPNDRFFAVRPEGSVSTLKIQRTERGDSAVYLCASSRGLAGEQFFGPGTRLTVL.

V and J are TRBV2 and TRBJ2-7; weak D call: TRBD1 (6 bases). CDR1 and CDR2 from the germline V gene are SNHLY and FYNNEI. Trimming left V 3 bases short and J 6 bases short, with 15 bases between. The CDR3 sequence is 14 residues long. This chain's CDR3 is CASSDQGQPSEQYF. The CDR3 DNA is TGTGCCAGCAGTGATCAAGGACAGCCGTCCGAGCAGTACTTC.

This rearrangement joins TRBV11-3 to TRBJ2-2; the D is unclear. From germline, CDR1 is SGHNT and CDR2 YENEEA. Deletions cut 1 base from V and 5 bases from J, with 8 bases between. This CDR3 contains 14 residues. In DNA form, the CDR3 reads TGTGCCAGCAGCTTAGGTGGATTGACCGGGGAGCTGTTTTTT. It specifies CASSLGGLTGELFF.

The chain recombines TRBV7-2 with TRBJ1-1; 9 bases map to TRBD1. The ends lost 2 bases at V and 4 bases at J; junction bases unmatched: 8. Germline V gene sequence: CDR1 SGHTA, CDR2 FQGNSA. This CDR3 contains 16 residues. Here the CDR3 reads CASSLIQGAPRTEAFF. The CDR3 DNA is TGTGCCAGCAGCTTAATACAGGGGGCGCCGCGCACTGAAGCTTTCTTT.